What follows are 16 T cell receptor beta chains derived from one specimen sequenced in a study of T cells in Graves' hyperthyroidism and ophthalmopathy. The investigators amplified TCR beta CDR3 regions from RNA transcripts. The HTBI set primed first-round TCR CDR3 RT-PCR. In TCRdb, the multiplex PCR reads were re-called with MiXCR into one record per CDR3 protein. The sample has 600,000 to 850,000 distinct CDR3 sequences; around 20% are singletons. The specimen sequenced was blood. These receptors originate from a woman aged 45-65 years with Graves' hyperthyroidism that later progressed to Graves' ophthalmopathy.

Notes on this clonotype: This may come from a read error, since a much larger clone is one base off. This chain connects TRBV5-1 to TRBJ1-3; no clear D gene. This CDR3 is built from 15 residues. Germline-derived CDR1 and CDR2 are SGHRS and YFSETQ. CDR3 bases: TGCGCCAGCAGCTTGGAATCGGGGTCTGGAGACACCATATATTTT. This encodes CASSLESGSGDTIYF.

Comment on this clonotype: A much larger clone differs from this one at a single base, so this may be a read error. This chain links TRBV2 with TRBJ2-5; 8 positions match TRBD1. Germline values: CDR1 SNHLY, CDR2 FYNNEI. The CDR3 spans 15 residues. With 11 bases clipped from V and 5 bases from J, the junction kept 16 bases outside the gene matches. The CDR3 here is CAPGTGITPLETQYF. The CDR3 DNA reads TGTGCCCCAGGGACAGGTATCACCCCCCTGGAGACCCAGTACTTC. The whole variable domain, filled in from reference TRBV2 and TRBJ2-5, reads EPEVTQTPSHQVTQMGQEVILRCVPISNHLYFYWYRQILGQKVEFLVSFYNNEISEKSEIFDDQFSVERPDGSNFTLKIRSTKLEDSAMYFCAPGTGITPLETQYFGPGTRLLVL.

V is TRBV6-5 and J is TRBJ1-2, with D maybe TRBD1 (5 bases). Germline lookup yields CDR1 MNHEY and CDR2 SVGAGI. V was pared by 3 bases and J by 10 bases, with 12 bases between. The CDR3 spans 12 residues. The CDR3 protein is CASSYSGTHYTF. Here the CDR3 DNA reads TGTGCCAGCAGTTATTCAGGGACCCACTACACCTTC.

About this clonotype itself: It may be a read error: a sequence one base away is much more abundant. The chain recombines TRBV3-1 with TRBJ2-1; 8 bases map to TRBD2. Germline V gene data show CDR1 as LGHDT and CDR2 as YNNKEL (reference sequence). CDR3 length: 16 amino acids. In DNA form, the CDR3 reads TGTGCCAGCAGCCAAGAAGGTAGCGGGGTCTACAATGAGCAGCTCTTC. Translation gives CASSQEGSGVYNEQLF.

V and J are TRBV9 and TRBJ2-3; maybe TRBD2 (6 bases). Germline CDR1 SGDLS, CDR2 YYNGEE. Trimming removed 0 bases from V and 8 bases from J, with 13 bases in between. The CDR3 is 14 amino acids. As DNA, the CDR3 is TGTGCCAGCAGCGTAGGCGGGGTGGCGGCTACGCAGTATTTT. Protein sequence: CASSVGGVAATQYF.

As regards this clonotype: This could be a read error, since a much larger clone is one nucleotide away. CDR3 residues: CSVHGQGPEAFF. The CDR3 region has the DNA TGCAGCGTTCATGGACAGGGGCCTGAAGCTTTCTTT. V is TRBV29-1 and J is TRBJ1-1; 9 nucleotides agree with TRBD1. V shed 5 bases and J 6 bases; nucleotides not matched to a gene: 4. CDR1 SQVTM and CDR2 ANQGSEA come from the germline V gene. The CDR3 has 12 amino acids. The variable domain in full, completed from reference TRBV29-1 and TRBJ1-1, reads SAVISQKPSRDICQRGTSLTIQCQVDSQVTMMFWYRQQPGQSLTLIATANQGSEATYESGFVIDKFPISRPNLTFSTLTVSNMSPEDSSIYLCSVHGQGPEAFFGQGTRLTVV.

The rearrangement uses TRBV5-6 and TRBJ1-2; no definite D call. V shed 1 base and J shed 1 base, with 11 bases lying between them. There are 15 residues in the CDR3. Germline assignment: CDR1 SGHDT and CDR2 YYEEEE. CDR3 DNA: TGTGCCAGCAGCTTGAGTCAGCTCGATAACTATGGCTACACCTTC. It is translated as CASSLSQLDNYGYTF.

This clonotype came up many times. The gene calls are TRBV12-3 or TRBV12-4 and TRBJ2-1; 12 bases are shared with TRBD1. This CDR3 contains 14 residues. Trimming at V came to 5 bases and at J to 7 bases, leaving 3 bases not matched to a gene. In DNA, the CDR3 is TGTGCCAGCAGTCGGGACAGGGGGCTAAATGAGCAGTTCTTC. Protein: CASSRDRGLNEQFF.

Points on this clonotype: A much bigger clone sits one base away, suggesting this may be a read error. This chain uses TRBV7-9 with TRBJ2-7; 10 nucleotides agree with TRBD1. CDR3 length equals 15 residues. Germline-derived CDR1 and CDR2 are SEHNR and FQNEAQ (reference sequence). The ends lost 4 bases at V and 5 bases at J; junction bases unmatched: 8. CDR3 sequence: CASSSTGTGADEQYF. In DNA form, the CDR3 reads TGTGCCAGCAGCTCGACCGGGACAGGGGCCGACGAGCAGTACTTC.

The chain has TRBV12-3 or TRBV12-4 and TRBJ2-2, with TRBD2 matching over 11 bases. This CDR3 has 15 residues. Trimming removed 7 bases from V and 6 bases from J; junction bases left unmatched: 7. CDR3: CASTLLAGVAGELFF. CDR3 in DNA: TGTGCCAGCACCCTACTAGCGGGAGTTGCCGGGGAGCTGTTTTTT.

V and J are TRBV7-9 and TRBJ2-3; D not resolved. This CDR3 is built from 12 residues. Germline V gives CDR1 SEHNR, CDR2 FQNEAQ (reference sequence). V was clipped by 6 bases and J by 9 bases, with 13 bases between them. The CDR3 DNA follows: TGTGCCAGCAGTTCGGAGTTCGGCACGCAGTATTTT. It is translated as CASSSEFGTQYF.

This clonotype was seen repeatedly, ten times or more. This CDR3 reads CASRGTGDQQPQHF. The CDR3, as DNA: TGTGCCAGCAGGGGGACAGGGGACCAACAGCCCCAGCATTTT. The chain employs TRBV12-3 or TRBV12-4 and TRBJ1-5; TRBD1 matches 10 bases. The CDR3 sequence is 14 residues long. V lost 6 bases and J lost 7; bases outside the gene matches: 6.

This clonotype was seen a few times. The rearrangement links TRBV12-3 or TRBV12-4 to TRBJ1-6; D is perhaps TRBD1 (6 bases). CDR3 length: 15 residues. Trimming removed 6 bases at V and 6 bases at J, with 15 bases between. CDR3: CASRTGIASNSPLHF. In DNA form, the CDR3 reads TGTGCCAGCAGGACAGGTATAGCGAGTAATTCACCCCTCCACTTT.

This clonotype was detected a few times. V and J are TRBV5-1 and TRBJ1-1; D is unclear. Trimming removed 2 bases from V and 4 bases from J, with 18 bases in between. CDR3 length: 16 residues. Germline values: CDR1 SGHRS, CDR2 YFSETQ. In DNA form, the CDR3 reads TGCGCCAGCAGCTTTTTGGGTTCGTCCGGTGGCACTGAAGCTTTCTTT. Its protein product is CASSFLGSSGGTEAFF.

In this sample, this clonotype turned up a few times. This chain connects TRBV7-9 to TRBJ1-1; perhaps TRBD1 as D (5 bases). Germline V lookup: CDR1 SEHNR, CDR2 FQNEAQ (reference sequence). This CDR3 spans 15 amino acids. Trimming left V 4 bases short and J 1 base short, with 13 bases between. In DNA, the CDR3 is TGTGCCAGCAGCTCTATCGGGGCCTCGAACACTGAAGCTTTCTTT. It translates to CASSSIGASNTEAFF.

Only a few counts were recorded for this clonotype. V is TRBV6-5 and J is TRBJ1-2, with D perhaps TRBD1 (6 bases). Trimming left V 2 bases short and J 8 bases short, with 15 bases between. Germline loops: CDR1 MNHEY, CDR2 SVGAGI. The CDR3 is made up of 14 amino acids. The CDR3 region has the DNA TGTGCCAGCAGTTACATTCGCGGGGGCGAAGGCTACACCTTC. Translation gives CASSYIRGGEGYTF.